Listed here are 13 T cell receptor beta chains from one sample, sequenced in a study of PD-L1 blockade in urothelial cancer. Generated by immunoSEQ multiplex PCR, the TCRdb table keeps only in-frame clones and is missing some. The sample holds 50,000 to 65,000 clones, 84% seen once. Sequenced material: PBMCs, taken around atezolizumab (anti-PD-L1) treatment. Receptors originate from a man aged 40-49 years with urothelial cancer.

This chain connects TRBV9 to TRBJ2-3; perhaps TRBD2 as D (6 bases). The CDR3 runs 17 residues. In germline, CDR1 is SGDLS, CDR2 YYNGEE. V was cut by 0 bases and J by 2 bases, with 16 bases left in between. The CDR3 here is CASSVGVFLDYTDTQYF. CDR3 bases: TGTGCCAGCAGCGTAGGGGTATTCTTGGACTACACAGATACGCAGTATTTT.

The chain uses TRBV4-2 and TRBJ2-2; 9 bases align to TRBD1. The CDR3 is 17 amino acids. The J segment lost 8 bases and the V segment lost 1 base, leaving 11 bases of the junction unmatched. Germline CDR1 is LGHNA and CDR2 is YNFKEQ. CDR3 sequence (DNA): TGTGCCAGCAGCCAAGTTCTTCGACAGGGGGTGGGGGGGGAGCTGTTTTTT. It codes for CASSQVLRQGVGGELFF.

The rearrangement uses TRBV7-3 and TRBJ2-1, with D perhaps TRBD1 (5 bases). V lost 4 bases and J 9 bases, leaving 10 bases between the germline ends. Germline lookup yields CDR1 SGHTA and CDR2 FQGTGA. The CDR3 sequence is 12 residues long. CDR3 region: CASSSLRGEQFF. DNA for the CDR3: TGTGCCAGCAGCTCTCTAAGGGGTGAGCAGTTCTTC.

V usage is TRBV4-2 and J usage is TRBJ2-3; 16 nucleotides align to TRBD2. This CDR3 has 19 residues. Germline V CDR1 and CDR2: LGHNA, YNFKEQ. Germline trimming cut 2 bases from V and 6 bases from J; bases unmatched to any gene: 11. CDR3 coding DNA: TGTGCCAGCAGCCAAAGACCGGGACTAGCGGGAGGGCGGGGGGATACGCAGTATTTT. Amino acids: CASSQRPGLAGGRGDTQYF.

The chain carries TRBV2 and TRBJ1-1; 7 nucleotides match TRBD1. CDR3 size: 14 residues. The germline V gene encodes CDR1 SNHLY and CDR2 FYNNEI. Trimming took 0 bases from V and 8 from J; bases not matched to a gene: 6. Here the CDR3 DNA reads TGTGCCAGCAGTGAAGCGCTTAGGGGGCGCGAAGCTTTCTTT. Residues: CASSEALRGREAFF. The full variable domain, rest sourced from reference TRBV2 and TRBJ1-1, is EPEVTQTPSHQVTQMGQEVILRCVPISNHLYFYWYRQILGQKVEFLVSFYNNEISEKSEIFDDQFSVERPDGSNFTLKIRSTKLEDSAMYFCASSEALRGREAFFGQGTRLTVV.

CDR3 in amino acids: CASSIRMQETQYF. The CDR3 DNA is TGTGCCAGCAGCATCAGGATGCAAGAGACCCAGTACTTC. The gene calls are TRBV21-1 and TRBJ2-5; the D call of TRBD1 is as the table states it, not checked on the DNA. TRBV21-1 is given as a pseudogene. The CDR3 spans 13 residues.

The rearrangement uses TRBV28 and TRBJ1-2, with D possibly TRBD1 on 6 matching bases. The CDR3 is 13 residues long. Germline V gene data show CDR1 as MDHEN and CDR2 as SYDVKM. Deletions cut 7 bases from V and 8 bases from J, with 17 bases between. The CDR3 sequence is CASTTGGRGGYTF. CDR3 nucleotides: TGTGCCAGCACCACGGGGGGGCGGGGAGGCTACACCTTC.

This clone turned up a few times. V usage is TRBV7-2 and J usage is TRBJ2-5; D possibly corresponds to TRBD2 (5 bases). V was shortened by 5 bases and J by 4 bases, with 14 bases between the two germline ends. Germline CDR1 reads SGHTA; CDR2 reads FQGNSA. The CDR3 has 14 amino acids. The CDR3 coding sequence is TGTGCCAGCAGCAACCTCCGGGAACGAGAGACCCAGTACTTC. This codes for CASSNLRERETQYF.

The chain employs TRBV4-1 and TRBJ2-1, with 12 bases that match TRBD2. The CDR3 spans 16 residues. CDR1 and CDR2 (germline): MGHRA, YSYEKL. V gave up 4 bases and J gave up 8 bases; unmatched junction bases: 9. CDR3 in DNA: TGCGCCAGCAGCCCTTTTTCTAGCGGGAGGGTCTATGAGCAGTTCTTC. It translates to CASSPFSSGRVYEQFF.

This chain joins TRBV9 and TRBJ2-1, with D possibly TRBD2 on 5 matching bases. Trimming left V 5 bases short and J 3 bases short, with 6 bases between. Germline V lookup: CDR1 SGDLS, CDR2 YYNGEE. The CDR3 loop spans 12 amino acids. CDR3: CASSSDYNEQFF. The CDR3 bases are TGTGCCAGCAGTAGCGACTACAATGAGCAGTTCTTC.

The chain is built from TRBV7-2 and TRBJ1-2; D is unclear. Trimming shortened V by 1 base and J by 0 bases, and 9 bases separated the two germline ends. CDR1 and CDR2 (germline): SGHTA, FQGNSA. CDR3 size: 15 residues. The CDR3 loop reads CASSLGSQTNYGYTF. CDR3 bases: TGTGCCAGCAGCTTAGGATCGCAGACTAACTATGGCTACACCTTC.

The rearrangement joins TRBV28 to TRBJ1-5, with a possible D match to TRBD1 (5 bases). Germline CDR1 MDHEN, CDR2 SYDVKM. V gave up 6 bases and J gave up 3 bases, with 18 bases separating them. CDR3 size: 16 residues. This chain's CDR3 is CASSPPMTVYNQPQHF. DNA for the CDR3: TGTGCCAGCAGCCCACCTATGACAGTCTACAATCAGCCCCAGCATTTT.

This clone was found once. The chain is built from TRBV7-2 and TRBJ2-1; D is possibly TRBD2 (6 bases). CDR1 and CDR2 from the germline V gene are SGHTA and FQGNSA. The CDR3 is 15 residues long. Deletions cut 1 base from V and 5 bases from J, with 12 bases between. CDR3 DNA: TGTGCCAGCAGCTTAGAAGGGAGCGGGCACAATGAGCAGTTCTTC. The encoded protein is CASSLEGSGHNEQFF.